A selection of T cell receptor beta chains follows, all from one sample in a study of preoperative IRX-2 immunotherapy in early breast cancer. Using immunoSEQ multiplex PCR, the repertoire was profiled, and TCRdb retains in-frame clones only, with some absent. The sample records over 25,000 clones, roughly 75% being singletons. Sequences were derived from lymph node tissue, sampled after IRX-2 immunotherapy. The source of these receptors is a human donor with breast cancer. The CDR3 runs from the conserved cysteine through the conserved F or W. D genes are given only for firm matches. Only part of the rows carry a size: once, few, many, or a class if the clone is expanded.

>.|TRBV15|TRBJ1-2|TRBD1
TGTGCCACCAGCAGAGATCCCACAGGGGGCGGAGGTGGCTACACCTTC
CATSRDPTGGGGGYTF
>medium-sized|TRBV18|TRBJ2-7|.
TGTGCCAGCTCACCGCAGGGGGGCTACGAGCAGTACTTC
CASSPQGGYEQYF
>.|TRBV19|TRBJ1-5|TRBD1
TGTGCCAGTAGTATTTCATCTGGACAGGACAATCAGCCCCAGCATTTT
CASSISSGQDNQPQHF
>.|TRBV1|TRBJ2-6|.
TGCGCCAGCAGCCAAGATAGTTTCTCTGGGGCCAACGTCCTGACTTTC
CASSQDSFSGANVLTF
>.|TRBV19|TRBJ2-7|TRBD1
TGTGCCAGTAGTATGACAGGGGGCTACGAGCAGTACTTC
CASSMTGGYEQYF
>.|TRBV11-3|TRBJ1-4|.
TGTGCCAGCAGCTCCCTTGGAACTAATGAAAAACTGTTTTTT
CASSSLGTNEKLFF
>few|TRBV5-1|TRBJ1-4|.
TGCGCCAGCAGCTCGACACCTAGGGATGAAAAACTGTTTTTT
CASSSTPRDEKLFF
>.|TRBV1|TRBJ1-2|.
TGCGCCAGCAGCCAAGACGGGGGAAACTATGGCTACACCTTC
CASSQDGGNYGYTF
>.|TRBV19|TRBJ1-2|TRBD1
TGTGCCAGTAAATCCCGGACAGGGGCCGATGGCTACACCTTC
CASKSRTGADGYTF
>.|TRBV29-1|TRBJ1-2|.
TGCAGCGCGGCGACGGACAGCTATGGCTACACCTTC
CSAATDSYGYTF
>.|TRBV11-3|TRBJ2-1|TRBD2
TGTGCCAGCAGCCCCGAAGGGGGACTAGCGGACTTCTACAATGAGCAGTTCTTC
CASSPEGGLADFYNEQFF
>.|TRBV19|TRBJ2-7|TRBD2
TGTGCCAGTAGTAAACCTAGCGGGAGCGATTCCTACGAGCAGTACTTC
CASSKPSGSDSYEQYF
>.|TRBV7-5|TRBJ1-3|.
TGTGCCAGCAGCTTAGTGCCAGACGTAAACACCATATATTTT
CASSLVPDVNTIYF
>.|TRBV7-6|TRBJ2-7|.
TGTGCCAGCAGCACGGCGACAGACTACCAAAGCTCCTACGAGCAGTACTTC
CASSTATDYQSSYEQYF
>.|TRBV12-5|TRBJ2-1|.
TGTGCCAGCTTAGCGTACAATGAGCAGTTCTTC
CASLAYNEQFF
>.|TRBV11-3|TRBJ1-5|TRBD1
TGTGCCAGCAGCCCCTGGACAGGGGGCCGGCATCAGCCCCAGCATTTT
CASSPWTGGRHQPQHF
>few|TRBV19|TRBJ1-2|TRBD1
TGTGCCAGTGGTCCTTGGGACAGGGGGCTCTATGGCTACACCTTC
CASGPWDRGLYGYTF
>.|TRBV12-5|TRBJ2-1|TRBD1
TGTGCCACCCGGGACAGGGGATGGGAGCAGTTCTTC
CATRDRGWEQFF
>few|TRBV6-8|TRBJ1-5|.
TGTGCCAGCAGCCCGGACAGCCCAAATAGCAATCAGCCCCAGCATTTT
CASSPDSPNSNQPQHF
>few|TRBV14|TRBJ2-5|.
TGTGCCAGCAGCCAAGATCGTGTCCTGGCGAGTGGGGGTGTGACCCAGTACTTC
CASSQDRVLASGGVTQYF
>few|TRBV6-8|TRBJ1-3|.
TGTGCCAGCAGCATATGGACAGACCGGCTCACGACCATATATTTT
CASSIWTDRLTTIYF
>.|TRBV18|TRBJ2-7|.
TGTGCCAGCTCCCTAGGGGAGAGGAGCTACGAGCAGTACTTC
CASSLGERSYEQYF
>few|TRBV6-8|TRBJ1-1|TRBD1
TGTGCCAGCAGTAGGGACAGGAACACTGAAGCTTTCTTT
CASSRDRNTEAFF
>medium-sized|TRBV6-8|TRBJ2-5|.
TGTGCCAGCAGTTACGATAGGCTAGCAAGGACCCAGTACTTC
CASSYDRLARTQYF
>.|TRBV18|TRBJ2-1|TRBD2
TGTGCCAGCTCACCACCAACCGGGACTAGCTTCGTTGAGCAGTTCTTC
CASSPPTGTSFVEQFF
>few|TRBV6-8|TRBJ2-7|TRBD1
TGTGCCAGCGGAGGGGGACAGGGGTACGAGCAGTACTTC
CASGGGQGYEQYF
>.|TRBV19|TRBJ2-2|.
TGTGCCAGTCAGGAGGAGGGGGCGAGTACCGGGGAGCTGTTTTTT
CASQEEGASTGELFF
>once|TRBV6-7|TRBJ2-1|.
TGTGCCAGCAGTTACGAAAATGAGCAGTTCTTC
CASSYENEQFF
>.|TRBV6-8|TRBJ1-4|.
TGTGCCAGCAGTTTAGACAGGCTGAATGAAAAACTGTTTTTT
CASSLDRLNEKLFF
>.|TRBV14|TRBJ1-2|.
TGTGCCAGCAGCCAAGAGAGAAGGAGTGGCTACACCTTC
CASSQERRSGYTF
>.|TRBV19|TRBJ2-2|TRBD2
TGTGCCAGTAGACTAGCGGGAGGCACCGGGGAGCTGTTTTTT
CASRLAGGTGELFF
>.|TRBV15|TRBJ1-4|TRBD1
TGTGCCACCAGCAGAACAGGGGCGCCAAATGAAAAACTGTTTTTT
CATSRTGAPNEKLFF
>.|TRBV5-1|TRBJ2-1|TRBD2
TGCGCCAGCAGCTTGGACGGGAGGTACAATGAGCAGTTCTTC
CASSLDGRYNEQFF
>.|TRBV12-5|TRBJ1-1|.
TGTGCTAGTGGTTTGGGACAGAAAGATCTTATGAACACTGAAGCTTTCTTT
CASGLGQKDLMNTEAFF
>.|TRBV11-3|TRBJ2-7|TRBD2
TGTGCCAGCAGCTTGGGACTAGATGGGTCCTACGAGCAGTACTTC
CASSLGLDGSYEQYF
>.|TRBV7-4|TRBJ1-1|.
TGTGCCAGCAGCGTAGGGGTGGCCACTGAAGCTTTCTTT
CASSVGVATEAFF
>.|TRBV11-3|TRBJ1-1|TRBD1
TGTGCCAGCAGCCAAGGGGACAGGGCGGGCACTGAAGCTTTCTTT
CASSQGDRAGTEAFF
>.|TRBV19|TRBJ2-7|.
TGTGCCAGTAGTGTTAACAGGGCCTCCTACGAGCAGTACTTC
CASSVNRASYEQYF
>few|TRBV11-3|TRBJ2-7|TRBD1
TGTGCCAGCAGCTTCCTTAGGACAGGGACGAACGAGCAGTACTTC
CASSFLRTGTNEQYF
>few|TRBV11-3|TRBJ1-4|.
TGTGCCAGCAGCTTGGGTGGGGCTAATGAAAAACTGTTTTTT
CASSLGGANEKLFF
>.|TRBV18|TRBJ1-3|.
TGTGCCAGCTCACCGGGAACCTCTGGAAACACCATATATTTT
CASSPGTSGNTIYF
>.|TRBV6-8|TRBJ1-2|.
TGTGCCAGCAGTTACCCCCGGGGCTATGGCTACACCTTC
CASSYPRGYGYTF
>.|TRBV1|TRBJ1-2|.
TGCGCCAGCAGCCCCGTGGGGATGACCTATGGCTACACCTTC
CASSPVGMTYGYTF
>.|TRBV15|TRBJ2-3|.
TGTGCCACCAGCAGAGGGTCGGGGGGCGCGGCAGATACGCAGTATTTT
CATSRGSGGAADTQYF
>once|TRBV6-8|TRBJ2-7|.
TGTGCCAGCAGTTACTACAGTAACGAGCAGTACTTC
CASSYYSNEQYF
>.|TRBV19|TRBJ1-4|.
TGTGCCAGTAGTATTTCCGTCTTTACTACAACTAATGAAAAACTGTTTTTT
CASSISVFTTTNEKLFF
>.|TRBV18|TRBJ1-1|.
TGTGCCAGCTCACCACCGGCGAAGGCTGAAGCTTTCTTT
CASSPPAKAEAFF
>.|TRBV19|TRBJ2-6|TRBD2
TGTGCCAGTAGCCCTAGCGGGACCTCTGGGGCCAACGTCCTGACTTTC
CASSPSGTSGANVLTF
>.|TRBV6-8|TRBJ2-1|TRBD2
TGTGCCAGCAGTCCTCCGACTAGCGGGAATTCGAATGAGCAGTTCTTC
CASSPPTSGNSNEQFF
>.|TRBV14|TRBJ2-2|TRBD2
TGTGCCAGCAGTCGACTAGCGGGAGTGGCCGGGGAGCTGTTTTTT
CASSRLAGVAGELFF
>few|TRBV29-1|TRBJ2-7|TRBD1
TGCAGCGTTGATCTTGGACAGGGGCAAGTCGAGCAGTACTTC
CSVDLGQGQVEQYF
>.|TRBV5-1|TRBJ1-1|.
TGCGCCAGCAGCGAGTACAGGGCGAACACTGAAGCTTTCTTT
CASSEYRANTEAFF
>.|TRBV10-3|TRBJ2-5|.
TGTGCCATCAGTGATGGGGGCTCAGAGACCCAGTACTTC
CAISDGGSETQYF
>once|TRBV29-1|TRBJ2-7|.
TGCAGCGCTCTTGGGGGGGCAACCTACGAGCAGTACTTC
CSALGGATYEQYF
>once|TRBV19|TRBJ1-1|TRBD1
TGTGCCAGTAGTAAGGACAGGTACCTCGGAGATGGAACTGAAGCTTTCTTT
CASSKDRYLGDGTEAFF
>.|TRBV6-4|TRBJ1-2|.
TGTGCCATCAGTGGGGCGAGCACCACTAACTATGGCTACACCTTC
CAISGASTTNYGYTF
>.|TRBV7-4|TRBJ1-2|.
TGTGCCAGCAGCTACCGGGAGACTAGTGGCTACACCTTC
CASSYRETSGYTF
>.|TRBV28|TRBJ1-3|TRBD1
TGTGCCAGCACCGTACAGGGGGCTGGTGGAAACACCATATATTTT
CASTVQGAGGNTIYF